Listed below are T cell receptor beta chains from one sample, sequenced in a study of PD-1 blockade in mismatch repair-deficient tumors. Here immunoSEQ multiplex PCR was the method, and the copy in TCRdb shows in-frame clones only, minus some. This sample has 100,000 to 150,000 clones, with around 83% found just once. Material: peripheral blood, obtained 44 weeks after starting pembrolizumab. The receptor source for this set is an adult with mismatch repair-deficient cancer. CDR3s include the opening cysteine and the closing phenylalanine or tryptophan. The order of the fields is J gene, V gene, D gene, clone size, CDR3 DNA, CDR3 protein. A D gene is named only where the DNA matches it firmly. Some rows have no size entry. The others give once, few or many, or a class for an expanded clone.

TRBJ2-3 | TRBV28 | TRBD1 | - | TGTGCCAGCAGTTTACTTTCTCTTGACAGGGGGCTGGATACGCAGTATTTT | CASSLLSLDRGLDTQYF
TRBJ2-7 | TRBV5-1 | - | - | TGCGCCAGCAGCTTGGGGGGGCTCGAGCAGTACTTC | CASSLGGLEQYF
TRBJ1-3 | TRBV7-9 | - | - | TGTGCCAGCAGCCAGGGGTCTGGAAACACCATATATTTT | CASSQGSGNTIYF
TRBJ1-2 | TRBV27 | - | - | TGTGCCAGCAGCCCGGGACATCCTGCCTATGGCTACACCTTC | CASSPGHPAYGYTF
TRBJ1-1 | TRBV4-1 | - | - | TGCGCCAGCAGCCAATCTCAGGGAATCACTGAAGCTTTCTTT | CASSQSQGITEAFF
TRBJ2-7 | TRBV10-3 | - | few | TGTGCCAGCTCCGTCTCCTACGAGCAGTACTTC | CASSVSYEQYF
TRBJ2-7 | TRBV27 | - | - | TGTGCCAGCAGTTCTGACAGCCTATACGAGCAGTACTTC | CASSSDSLYEQYF
TRBJ2-5 | TRBV6-1 | - | once | TGTGCCAGCAGTCTGACAGTCCAAGAGACCCAGTACTTC | CASSLTVQETQYF
TRBJ2-5 | TRBV27 | TRBD2 | - | TGTGCCAGCAGTGCCCAAAACGGACTAGCGGTCGAAGAGACCCAGTACTTC | CASSAQNGLAVEETQYF
TRBJ2-7 | TRBV7-2 | - | few | TGTGCCAGCAGCTTAGCCATCAGTTACGAGCAGTACTTC | CASSLAISYEQYF
TRBJ1-2 | TRBV2 | - | - | TGTGCCAGCACGCCAGGGGAGAGCTATGGCTACACCTTC | CASTPGESYGYTF
TRBJ1-2 | TRBV27 | TRBD1 | - | TGTGCCAGCAGTTGGGGGACAGGGGTTGGCTACACCTTC | CASSWGTGVGYTF
TRBJ2-4 | TRBV11-3 | - | - | TGTGCCAGCAGCTTCCCCCGGTTCGTGGATGCCAAAAACATTCAGTACTTC | CASSFPRFVDAKNIQYF
TRBJ2-7 | TRBV7-6 | TRBD1 | - | TGTGCCAGCAGCGCGACAGGGGCCGTCTCCTACGAGCAGTACTTC | CASSATGAVSYEQYF
TRBJ2-3 | TRBV2 | TRBD1 | - | TGTGCCGGAAGGACAGGGGGCACAGATACGCAGTATTTT | CAGRTGGTDTQYF